The clone carrying this T cell receptor (beta chain) occurred a few times. Its antigen is as yet unknown. This sample is drawn from a study of blood T cells in healthy people across ages. Study-level findings and limits: Per-million-T-cell TCR beta diversity fell roughly linearly with age. Since the PBMCs were unsorted, naive and antigen-experienced cells could not be conclusively compared.

A second PCR, run for roughly 7 to 11 cycles, used a sample-barcoded 5' primer plus a J-beta primer mix. TCRdb passed the 5' RACE reads through MiXCR, listing each CDR3 protein once. The sample shows about a million distinct CDR3 sequences, under 50% of them seen only once. Each sample gave at least 6 million isolated PBMCs. The sequence was collected from a man aged 25 to 40 in good health. The sample comprised blood.

DNA for the CDR3: TGCGCCAGCAGCGGAGACAGGGGGCGAGGCACTGAAGCTTTCTTT. Its translation: CASSGDRGRGTEAFF. The chain couples TRBV5-1 to TRBJ1-1, with 10 bases aligning to TRBD1. Looked up from germline, CDR1 is SGHRS and CDR2 is YFSETQ. The CDR3 extends over 15 amino acids. The junction had 7 bases not matched to a gene; V was cut back by 4 bases and J by 4 bases.